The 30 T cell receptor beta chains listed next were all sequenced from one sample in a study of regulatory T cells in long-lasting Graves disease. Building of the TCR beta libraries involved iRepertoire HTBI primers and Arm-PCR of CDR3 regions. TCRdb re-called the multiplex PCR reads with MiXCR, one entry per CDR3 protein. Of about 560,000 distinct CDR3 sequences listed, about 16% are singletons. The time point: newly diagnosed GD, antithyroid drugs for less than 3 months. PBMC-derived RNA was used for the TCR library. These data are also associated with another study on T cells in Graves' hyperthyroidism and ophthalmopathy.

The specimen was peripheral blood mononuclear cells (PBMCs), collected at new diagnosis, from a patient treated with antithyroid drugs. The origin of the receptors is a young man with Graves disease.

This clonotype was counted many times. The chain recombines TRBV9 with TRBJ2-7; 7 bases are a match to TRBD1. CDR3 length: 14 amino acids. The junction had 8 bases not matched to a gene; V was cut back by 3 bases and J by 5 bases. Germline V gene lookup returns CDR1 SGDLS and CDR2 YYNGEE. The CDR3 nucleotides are TGTGCCAGCAGCGCCATCCCCACAGGGGACGAGCAGTACTTC. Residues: CASSAIPTGDEQYF.

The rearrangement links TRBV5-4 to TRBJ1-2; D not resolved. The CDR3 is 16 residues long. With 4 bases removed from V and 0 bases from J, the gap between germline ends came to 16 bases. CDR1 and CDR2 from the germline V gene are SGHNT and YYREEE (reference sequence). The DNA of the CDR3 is TGTGCCAGCAGCCCCTCCTCGACACGGACTAACTATGGCTACACCTTC. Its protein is CASSPSSTRTNYGYTF.

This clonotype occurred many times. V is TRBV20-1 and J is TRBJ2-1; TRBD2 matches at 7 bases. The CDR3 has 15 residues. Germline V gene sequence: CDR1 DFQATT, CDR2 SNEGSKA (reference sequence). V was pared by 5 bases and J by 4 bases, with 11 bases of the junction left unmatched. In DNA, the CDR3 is TGCAGTGCTTCCCGCACTAGCGACTCATACAATGAGCAGTTCTTC. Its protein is CSASRTSDSYNEQFF.

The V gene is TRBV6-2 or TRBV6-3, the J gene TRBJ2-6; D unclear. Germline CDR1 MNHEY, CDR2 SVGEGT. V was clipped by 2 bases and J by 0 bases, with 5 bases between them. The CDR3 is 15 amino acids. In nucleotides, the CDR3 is TGTGCCAGCAGTTACGCCTTCTCTGGGGCCAACGTCCTGACTTTC. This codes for CASSYAFSGANVLTF.

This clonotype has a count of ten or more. DNA of the CDR3: TGTGCCAGCAGCGTGGGGGGGACAGGGGTAGCTTTCTTT. Translating it yields CASSVGGTGVAFF. The chain is built from TRBV27 and TRBJ1-1, with TRBD1 matching 10 bases. Trimming removed 6 bases from V and 10 bases from J; junction bases left unmatched: 8. The CDR3 contains 13 residues. Germline V gives CDR1 MNHEY, CDR2 SMNVEV (reference sequence).

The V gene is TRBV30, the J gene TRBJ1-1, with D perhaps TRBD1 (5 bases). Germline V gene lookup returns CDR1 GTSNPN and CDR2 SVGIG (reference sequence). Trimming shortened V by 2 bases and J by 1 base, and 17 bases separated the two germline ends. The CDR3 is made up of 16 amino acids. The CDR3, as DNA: TGTGCCTGGAGTCCACCAGGGAGTTTGGGGAACACTGAAGCTTTCTTT. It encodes CAWSPPGSLGNTEAFF.

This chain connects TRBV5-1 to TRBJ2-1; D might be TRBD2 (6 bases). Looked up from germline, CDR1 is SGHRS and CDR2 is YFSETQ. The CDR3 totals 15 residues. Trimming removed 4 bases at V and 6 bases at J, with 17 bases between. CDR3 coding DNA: TGCGCCAGCAGCCCCCTCTCGGGAGCGAGCAATGAGCAGTTCTTC. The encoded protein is CASSPLSGASNEQFF.

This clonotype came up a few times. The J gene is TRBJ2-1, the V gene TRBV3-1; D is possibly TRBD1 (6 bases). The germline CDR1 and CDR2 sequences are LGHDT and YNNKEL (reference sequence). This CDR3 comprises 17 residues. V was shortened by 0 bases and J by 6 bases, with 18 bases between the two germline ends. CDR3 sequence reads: CASSQDPGEYLSNEQFF. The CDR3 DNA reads TGTGCCAGCAGCCAAGACCCAGGGGAGTATCTAAGCAATGAGCAGTTCTTC.

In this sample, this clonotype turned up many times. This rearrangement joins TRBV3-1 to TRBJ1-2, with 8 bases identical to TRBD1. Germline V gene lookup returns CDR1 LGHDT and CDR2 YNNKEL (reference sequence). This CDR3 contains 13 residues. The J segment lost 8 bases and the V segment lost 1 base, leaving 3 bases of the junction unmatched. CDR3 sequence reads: CASSQGTGRGYTF. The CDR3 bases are TGTGCCAGCAGCCAAGGGACAGGGAGGGGCTACACCTTC.

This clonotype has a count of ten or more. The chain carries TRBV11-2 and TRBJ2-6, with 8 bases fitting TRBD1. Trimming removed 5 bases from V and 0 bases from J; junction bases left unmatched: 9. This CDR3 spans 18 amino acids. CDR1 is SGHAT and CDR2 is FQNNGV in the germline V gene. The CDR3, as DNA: TGTGCCAGCAGCCCGGACAGGGCTACGTCCTCTGGGGCCAACGTCCTGACTTTC. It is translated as CASSPDRATSSGANVLTF.

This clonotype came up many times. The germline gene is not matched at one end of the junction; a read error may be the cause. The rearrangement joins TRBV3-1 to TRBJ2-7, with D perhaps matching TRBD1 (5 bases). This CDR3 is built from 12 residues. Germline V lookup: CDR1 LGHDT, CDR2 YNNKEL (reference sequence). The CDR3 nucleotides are TGTGCCAGCAGCCAAGAGTCAGGGATTCTGCACTTC. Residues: CASSQESGILHF.

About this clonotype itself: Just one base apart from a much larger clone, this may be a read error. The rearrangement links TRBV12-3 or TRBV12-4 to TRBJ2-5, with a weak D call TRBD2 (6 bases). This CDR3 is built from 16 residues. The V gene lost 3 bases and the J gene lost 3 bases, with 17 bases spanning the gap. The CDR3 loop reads CASSFPRTSREETQYF. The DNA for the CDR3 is TGTGCCAGCAGTTTTCCTAGAACTAGCAGAGAAGAGACCCAGTACTTC.

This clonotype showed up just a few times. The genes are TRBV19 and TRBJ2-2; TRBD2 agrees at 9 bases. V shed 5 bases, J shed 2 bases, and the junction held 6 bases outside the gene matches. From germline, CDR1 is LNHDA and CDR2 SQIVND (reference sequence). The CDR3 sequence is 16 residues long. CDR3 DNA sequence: TGTGCCAGTAGTGTACTAGCGGGCGACAACACCGGGGAGCTGTTTTTT. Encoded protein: CASSVLAGDNTGELFF.

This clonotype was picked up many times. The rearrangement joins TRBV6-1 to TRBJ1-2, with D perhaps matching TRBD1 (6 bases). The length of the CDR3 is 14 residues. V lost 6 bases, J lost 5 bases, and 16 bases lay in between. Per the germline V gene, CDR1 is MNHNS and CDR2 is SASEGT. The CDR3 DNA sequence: TGTGCCAGCAGCCGATCTACAGGGATTTATGGCTACACCTTC. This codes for CASSRSTGIYGYTF.

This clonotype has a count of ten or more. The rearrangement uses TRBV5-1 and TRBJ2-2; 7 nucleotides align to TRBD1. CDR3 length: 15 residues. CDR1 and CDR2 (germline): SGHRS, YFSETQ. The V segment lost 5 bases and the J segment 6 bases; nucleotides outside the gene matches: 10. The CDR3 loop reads CASSERQGSAGELFF. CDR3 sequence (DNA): TGCGCCAGCAGTGAGAGACAGGGTAGTGCCGGGGAGCTGTTTTTT. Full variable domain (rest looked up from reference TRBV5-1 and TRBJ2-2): KAGVTQTPRYLIKTRGQQVTLSCSPISGHRSVSWYQQTPGQGLQFLFEYFSETQRNKGNFPGRFSGRQFSNSRSEMNVSTLELGDSALYLCASSERQGSAGELFFGEGSRLTVL.

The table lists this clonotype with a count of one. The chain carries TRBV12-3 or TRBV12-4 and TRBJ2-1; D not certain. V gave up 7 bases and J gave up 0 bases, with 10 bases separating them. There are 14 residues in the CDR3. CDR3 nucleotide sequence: TGTGCCAGCATTAAGGATTACTCCTACAATGAGCAGTTCTTC. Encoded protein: CASIKDYSYNEQFF.

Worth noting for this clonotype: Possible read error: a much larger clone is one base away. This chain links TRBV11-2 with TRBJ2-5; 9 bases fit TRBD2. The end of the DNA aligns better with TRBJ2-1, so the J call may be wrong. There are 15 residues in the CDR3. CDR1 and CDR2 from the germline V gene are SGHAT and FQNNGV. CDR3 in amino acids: CASSSASGVSGEQFF. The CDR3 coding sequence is TGTGCCAGCAGTTCGGCTAGCGGGGTTTCCGGTGAGCAGTTCTTC.

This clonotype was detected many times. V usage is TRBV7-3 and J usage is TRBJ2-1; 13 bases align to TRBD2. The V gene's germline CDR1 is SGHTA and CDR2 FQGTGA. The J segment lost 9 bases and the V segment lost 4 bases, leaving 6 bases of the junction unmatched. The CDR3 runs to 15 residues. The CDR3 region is CASSYGLAGVGEQFF. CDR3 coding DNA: TGTGCCAGCAGCTACGGACTAGCGGGAGTTGGTGAGCAGTTCTTC.

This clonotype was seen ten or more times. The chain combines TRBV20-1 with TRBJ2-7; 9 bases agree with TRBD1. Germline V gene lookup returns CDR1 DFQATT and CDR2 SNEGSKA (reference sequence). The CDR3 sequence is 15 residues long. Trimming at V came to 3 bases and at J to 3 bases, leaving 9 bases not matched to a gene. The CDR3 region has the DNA TGCAGTGCTAGCATACCGGGACAGGGAAACTACGAGCAGTACTTC. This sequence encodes CSASIPGQGNYEQYF.

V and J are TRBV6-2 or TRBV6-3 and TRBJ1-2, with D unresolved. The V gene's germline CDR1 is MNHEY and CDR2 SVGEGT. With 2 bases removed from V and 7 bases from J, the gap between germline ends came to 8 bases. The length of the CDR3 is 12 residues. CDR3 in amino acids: CASSYEDRGYTF. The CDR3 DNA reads TGTGCCAGCAGTTACGAGGATCGTGGCTACACCTTC.

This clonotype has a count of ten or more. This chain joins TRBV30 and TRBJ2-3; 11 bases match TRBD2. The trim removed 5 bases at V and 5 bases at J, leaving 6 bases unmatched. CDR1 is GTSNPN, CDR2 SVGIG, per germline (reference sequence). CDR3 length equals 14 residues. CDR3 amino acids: CAWAPGLAVDTQYF. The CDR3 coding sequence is TGTGCCTGGGCCCCGGGACTAGCGGTAGATACGCAGTATTTT.

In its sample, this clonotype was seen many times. CDR3 in amino acids: CSARTGGSYEQYF. CDR3 DNA: TGCAGTGCTAGAACGGGGGGATCCTACGAGCAGTACTTC. V and J are TRBV20-1 and TRBJ2-7, with TRBD2 identical over 7 bases. The CDR3 loop spans 13 amino acids. Looked up from germline, CDR1 is DFQATT and CDR2 is SNEGSKA (reference sequence). The trim removed 2 bases at V and 1 base at J, leaving 2 bases unmatched.

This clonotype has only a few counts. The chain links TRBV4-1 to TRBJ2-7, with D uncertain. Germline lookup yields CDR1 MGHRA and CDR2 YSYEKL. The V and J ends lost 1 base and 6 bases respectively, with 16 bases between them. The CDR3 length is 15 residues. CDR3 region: CASSQVKVRVGEQYF. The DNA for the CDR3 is TGCGCCAGCAGCCAAGTAAAGGTACGGGTCGGCGAGCAGTACTTC.

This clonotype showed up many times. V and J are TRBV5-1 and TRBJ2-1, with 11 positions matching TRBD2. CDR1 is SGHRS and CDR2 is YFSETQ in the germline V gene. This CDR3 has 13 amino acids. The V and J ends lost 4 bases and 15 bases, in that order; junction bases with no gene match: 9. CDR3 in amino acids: CASSEGTSGKPFF. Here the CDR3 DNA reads TGCGCCAGCAGCGAGGGGACTAGCGGTAAGCCGTTCTTC. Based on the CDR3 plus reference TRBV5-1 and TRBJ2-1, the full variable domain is KAGVTQTPRYLIKTRGQQVTLSCSPISGHRSVSWYQQTPGQGLQFLFEYFSETQRNKGNFPGRFSGRQFSNSRSEMNVSTLELGDSALYLCASSEGTSGKPFFGPGTRLTVL.

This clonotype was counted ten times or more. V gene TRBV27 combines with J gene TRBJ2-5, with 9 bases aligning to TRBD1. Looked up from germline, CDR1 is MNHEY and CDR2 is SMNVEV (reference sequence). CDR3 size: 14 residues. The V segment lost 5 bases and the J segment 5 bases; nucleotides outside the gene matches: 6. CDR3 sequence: CASSTDRGRETQYF. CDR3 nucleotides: TGTGCCAGCAGTACGGACAGGGGTCGGGAGACCCAGTACTTC.

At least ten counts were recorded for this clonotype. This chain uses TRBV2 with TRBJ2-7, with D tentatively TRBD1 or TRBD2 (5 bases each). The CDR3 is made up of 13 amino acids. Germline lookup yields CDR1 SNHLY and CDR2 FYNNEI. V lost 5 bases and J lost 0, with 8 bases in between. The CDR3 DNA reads TGTGCCAGCAGTCGGGACCTCTCCTACGAGCAGTACTTC. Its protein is CASSRDLSYEQYF.

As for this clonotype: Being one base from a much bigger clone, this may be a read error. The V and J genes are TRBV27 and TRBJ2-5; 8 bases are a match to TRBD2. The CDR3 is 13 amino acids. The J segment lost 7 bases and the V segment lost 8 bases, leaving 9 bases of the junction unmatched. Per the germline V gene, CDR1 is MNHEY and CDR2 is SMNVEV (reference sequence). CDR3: CASGASGLGTQYF. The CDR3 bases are TGTGCCAGCGGTGCTAGCGGGCTAGGGACCCAGTACTTC.

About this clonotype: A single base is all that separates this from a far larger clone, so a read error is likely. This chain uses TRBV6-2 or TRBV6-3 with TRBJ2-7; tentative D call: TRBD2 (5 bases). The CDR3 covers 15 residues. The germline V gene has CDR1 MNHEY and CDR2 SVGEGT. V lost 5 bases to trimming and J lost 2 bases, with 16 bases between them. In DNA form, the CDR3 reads TGTGCCAGCAGTGGTGGGAACCCGGGAACCTACGAGCAGTACTTC. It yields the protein CASSGGNPGTYEQYF.

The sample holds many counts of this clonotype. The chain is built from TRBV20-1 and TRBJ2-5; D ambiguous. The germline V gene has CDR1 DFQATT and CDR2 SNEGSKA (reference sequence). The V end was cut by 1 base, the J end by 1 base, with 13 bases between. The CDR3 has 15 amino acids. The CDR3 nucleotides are TGCAGTGCTAGAGTCGGTAGCACCATCCAAGAGACCCAGTACTTC. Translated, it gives CSARVGSTIQETQYF.

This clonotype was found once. This CDR3 reads CASSVTSGSMYNEQFF. CDR3 nucleotide sequence: TGTGCCAGCAGCGTAACTAGCGGGAGTATGTACAATGAGCAGTTCTTC. The V and J genes are TRBV9 and TRBJ2-1, with 11 positions matching TRBD2. Germline V lookup: CDR1 SGDLS, CDR2 YYNGEE. V dropped 1 base and J dropped 4; count of bases not matched to a gene: 4. The CDR3 runs to 16 residues. Combining the CDR3 with reference TRBV9 and TRBJ2-1 gives the whole variable domain DSGVTQTPKHLITATGQRVTLRCSPRSGDLSVYWYQQSLDQGLQFLIQYYNGEERAKGNILERFSAQQFPDLHSELNLSSLELGDSALYFCASSVTSGSMYNEQFFGPGTRLTVL.